The 17 T cell receptor beta chains presented below share a single source sample, sequenced in a study of shared clonotypes between healthy human individuals. Naive CD8 cells comprised CD45RO-negative, CCR7-positively selected cells, excluding terminally differentiated effector memory CD45RA+ cells. This table comes from immunoSEQ multiplex PCR, and its TCRdb copy is limited to in-frame clones, with some not included. The sample shows 550,000 to 600,000 clones, roughly 98% of them seen only once. The sequenced material came from naive CD8+ T cells sorted from blood. The receptor set was obtained from a man aged 30 to 39 in good health.

Regarding this clone: At the DNA level, this CDR3 is encoded by other sequences in the same sample as well. The rearrangement joins TRBV6-5 to TRBJ2-1; D perhaps matches TRBD2 (5 bases). The V gene's germline CDR1 is MNHEY and CDR2 SVGAGI. Deletions cut 3 bases from V and 0 bases from J, with 9 bases between. The CDR3 contains 15 residues. The CDR3 DNA sequence: TGTGCCAGCAGTTATGGGGAGAGCTCCTACAATGAGCAGTTCTTC. Protein: CASSYGESSYNEQFF.

The chain carries TRBV7-2 and TRBJ2-7; no firm D call. This CDR3 has 17 amino acids. CDR1 and CDR2 (germline): SGHTA, FQGNSA. Between the trimmed V and J ends, which lost 1 base and 0 bases, there was a span of 16 bases. The CDR3 DNA sequence: TGTGCCAGCAGCTTAGGTTCTCCGGATACTACCTCCTACGAGCAGTACTTC. This sequence encodes CASSLGSPDTTSYEQYF.

CDR3 bases: TGTGCCAGCAGCTTAAGTCCCGGACAGGGCACCTACGAGCAGTACTTC. Translation: CASSLSPGQGTYEQYF. This rearrangement joins TRBV7-9 to TRBJ2-7, with 8 bases that match TRBD1. V lost 2 bases and J lost 2; bases outside the gene matches: 8. CDR1 and CDR2 (germline): SEHNR, FQNEAQ (reference sequence). The CDR3 is 16 residues long.

The CDR3 nucleotides read TGCGCCAGCAGCCCTAACCGGGGACCGCGGTACAATGAGCAGTTCTTC. It is translated as CASSPNRGPRYNEQFF. The chain has TRBV10-1 and TRBJ2-1; possibly TRBD1 or TRBD2 for D (5 bases each). Germline assignment: CDR1 WNHNN and CDR2 SYGVQD (reference sequence). The ends were cut back, 6 bases at V and 4 bases at J, with 19 bases in the middle. CDR3 length equals 16 residues.

This chain connects TRBV28 to TRBJ2-7, with TRBD2 as a possible D gene (5 bases). V lost 2 bases and J lost 0, with 17 bases in between. Germline assignment: CDR1 MDHEN and CDR2 SYDVKM. CDR3 size: 17 residues. The CDR3 region is CASSLGVRGTFSYEQYF. CDR3 nucleotides: TGTGCCAGCAGTTTAGGGGTTCGGGGAACATTCTCCTACGAGCAGTACTTC.

The V and J genes are TRBV5-1 and TRBJ2-5, with 9 bases identical to TRBD1. CDR1 and CDR2 from the germline V gene are SGHRS and YFSETQ. Unmatched junction bases numbered 42, after V lost 9 bases and J lost 12 bases. The CDR3 has 22 residues. The CDR3 loop is CATKHWPGQGAEVSLFWYHKYF. The CDR3 DNA sequence: TGCGCCACCAAGCATTGGCCGGGACAGGGAGCCGAGGTCTCCCTCTTTTGGTACCATAAGTACTTC.

The rearrangement links TRBV7-8 to TRBJ2-7; TRBD1 is a possible D gene (6 bases). The V gene's germline CDR1 is SGHVS and CDR2 FQNEAQ. Trimming shortened V by 5 bases and J by 3 bases, and 14 bases separated the two germline ends. The length of the CDR3 is 14 residues. CDR3 amino acids: CASSTRQDVYEQYF. The CDR3 bases are TGTGCCAGCAGCACCCGACAGGACGTCTACGAGCAGTACTTC.

The V gene is TRBV10-3, the J gene TRBJ2-7; D remains ambiguous. The CDR3 spans 15 residues. In germline, CDR1 is ENHRY, CDR2 SYGVKD. Trimming stripped 3 bases from V and 4 bases from J, with 16 bases between. The CDR3 loop is CAISEGILKPYEQYF. The CDR3 DNA follows: TGTGCCATCAGTGAAGGAATCCTAAAGCCTTACGAGCAGTACTTC.

V and J are TRBV7-8 and TRBJ1-2; TRBD1 might be the D (5 bases). Trimming left V 3 bases short and J 1 base short, with 6 bases between. CDR3 length: 13 amino acids. Germline-derived CDR1 and CDR2 are SGHVS and FQNEAQ. In nucleotides, the CDR3 is TGTGCCAGCAGCTTCAGGGATAACTATGGCTACACCTTC. Residues: CASSFRDNYGYTF.

The chain uses TRBV18 and TRBJ2-5; D not certain. CDR3 length: 12 residues. The germline gives CDR1 KGHSH, CDR2 LQKENI. V lost 3 bases and J 3 bases, leaving 5 bases between the germline ends. The CDR3: CASSPYKETQYF. CDR3 in DNA: TGTGCCAGCTCACCGTACAAAGAGACCCAGTACTTC. Looking up the rest from reference TRBV18 and TRBJ2-5 gives the full variable domain: NAGVMQNPRHLVRRRGQEARLRCSPMKGHSHVYWYRQLPEEGLKFMVYLQKENIIDESGMPKERFSAEFPKEGPSILRIQQVVRGDSAAYFCASSPYKETQYFGPGTRLLVL.

The rearrangement links TRBV6-5 to TRBJ2-7; perhaps D is TRBD1 or TRBD2 (5 bases each). The germline gives CDR1 MNHEY, CDR2 SVGAGI. Deletions cut 0 bases from V and 5 bases from J, with 8 bases between. CDR3 length: 13 amino acids. In DNA form, the CDR3 reads TGTGCCAGCAGTTACTCGATGGGACACGAGCAGTACTTC. Residues: CASSYSMGHEQYF.

The V gene is TRBV27, the J gene TRBJ2-4; TRBD1 agrees at 7 bases. The V segment lost 4 bases and the J segment 0 bases; nucleotides outside the gene matches: 6. This CDR3 is 16 amino acids long. Germline CDR1 reads MNHEY; CDR2 reads SMNVEV (reference sequence). DNA of the CDR3: TGTGCCAGCAGTTCTCGGGACAGCCTAGCCAAAAACATTCAGTACTTC. Protein: CASSSRDSLAKNIQYF.

V usage is TRBV28 and J usage is TRBJ2-7; D unclear. Germline CDR1 reads MDHEN; CDR2 reads SYDVKM. The V and J ends lost 3 bases and 3 bases respectively, with 9 bases between them. The CDR3 sequence is 13 residues long. For the CDR3, the DNA is TGTGCCAGCAGTTTTTCCACCGTCTACGAGCAGTACTTC. Its translation is CASSFSTVYEQYF.

This rearrangement joins TRBV11-3 to TRBJ2-3, with 8 bases matching TRBD2. The V gene's germline CDR1 is SGHNT and CDR2 YENEEA. This CDR3 is built from 18 residues. Losses at the gene ends were 5 bases for V and 0 bases for J; bases not matched to a gene: 13. The CDR3 bases are TGTGCCAGCAGCCGTCGAACTAGCGGATACTCTAGCACAGATACGCAGTATTTT. It encodes CASSRRTSGYSSTDTQYF.

For this clone: Other DNA variants within this sample encode the same CDR3. V is TRBV10-1 and J is TRBJ2-7, with unresolved D. CDR1 is WNHNN and CDR2 is SYGVQD in the germline V gene (reference sequence). The V gene lost 0 bases and the J gene lost 4 bases, with 7 bases spanning the gap. CDR3 length: 13 residues. The CDR3 loop reads CASSESLGYEQYF. The CDR3 DNA reads as TGCGCCAGCAGTGAGTCTTTGGGTTACGAGCAGTACTTC.

The chain uses TRBV5-1 and TRBJ1-1; no firm D call. Deletions cut 4 bases from V and 7 bases from J, with 14 bases between. The V gene's germline CDR1 is SGHRS and CDR2 YFSETQ. CDR3 size: 13 residues. CDR3 in DNA: TGCGCCAGCAGCCTTTTAGACGGGGTTGAAGCTTTCTTT. This sequence encodes CASSLLDGVEAFF.

The chain joins TRBV9 to TRBJ1-1; D is possibly TRBD1 (5 bases). Germline CDR1 and CDR2: SGDLS and YYNGEE. Trimming cost V 7 bases and J 1 base, with 11 bases left between them. This CDR3 is built from 13 residues. The DNA for the CDR3 is TGTGCCAGCGATTCGGGGGGGAACACTGAAGCTTTCTTT. Translated: CASDSGGNTEAFF.